Presented here are 27 T cell receptor beta chains from one specimen sequenced in a study of blood T cell repertoires in COVID-19. Clones were sequenced by immunoSEQ multiplex PCR, and TCRdb holds only the in-frame ones, with some missing. The repertoire holds about 270,000 clones, with around nine tenths as singletons. The sample comprised PBMCs or T cells enriched from blood (not recorded which). The receptors here all came from a woman younger than 35 who had recovered from COVID-19.

The chain couples TRBV7-9 to TRBJ1-1, with D possibly TRBD1 on 5 matching bases. The CDR3 covers 15 residues. Trimming cost V 2 bases and J 1 base, with 11 bases left between them. The germline gives CDR1 SEHNR, CDR2 FQNEAQ (reference sequence). As DNA, the CDR3 is TGTGCCAGCAGCTTATCCGGACACCCGAACACTGAAGCTTTCTTT. Its protein product is CASSLSGHPNTEAFF.

This sequence joins TRBV19 and TRBJ1-5; D is ambiguous. This CDR3 comprises 12 residues. The ends were cut back, 3 bases at V and 6 bases at J, with 6 bases in the middle. Germline assignment: CDR1 LNHDA and CDR2 SQIVND (reference sequence). This CDR3 is CASSIGGQPQHF. CDR3 nucleotides: TGTGCCAGTAGTATTGGAGGTCAGCCCCAGCATTTT. Variable domain in full (rest from reference TRBV19 and TRBJ1-5): DGGITQSPKYLFRKEGQNVTLSCEQNLNHDAMYWYRQDPGQGLRLIYYSQIVNDFQKGDIAEGYSVSREKKESFPLTVTSAQKNPTAFYLCASSIGGQPQHFGDGTRLSIL.

This clone has only one observation. The J gene is TRBJ1-1, the V gene TRBV30, with 7 bases identical to TRBD1. This CDR3 has 17 amino acids. Germline CDR1 GTSNPN, CDR2 SVGIG (reference sequence). V gave up 3 bases and J gave up 2 bases; unmatched junction bases: 15. The CDR3 sequence: CAWRSENPGQPNTEAFF. CDR3 sequence (DNA): TGTGCCTGGAGGAGTGAGAATCCGGGACAGCCAAACACTGAAGCTTTCTTT.

The V call is TRBV4-3, the J call TRBJ1-1; D remains ambiguous. Trimming removed 0 bases at V and 6 bases at J, with 11 bases between. The germline gives CDR1 LGHNA, CDR2 YSLEER. This CDR3 spans 14 amino acids. The CDR3 coding sequence is TGCGCCAGCAGCCAAGACCTCCCAGTCGCTGAAGCTTTCTTT. Protein product: CASSQDLPVAEAFF.

The chain has TRBV30 and TRBJ1-4; D remains unclear. Germline assignment: CDR1 GTSNPN and CDR2 SVGIG (reference sequence). The CDR3 spans 15 residues. V was trimmed by 2 bases and J by 6 bases, leaving 16 bases between them. CDR3 nucleotides: TGTGCCTGGAGTCCCAAAGTTGGCCTGGATGAAAAACTGTTTTTT. This sequence encodes CAWSPKVGLDEKLFF.

This rearrangement joins TRBV10-3 to TRBJ1-1; 7 bases fit TRBD1. After removal of 4 bases from V and 1 base from J, the junction contained 6 bases not matched to a gene. The CDR3 has 15 amino acids. Germline CDR1 ENHRY, CDR2 SYGVKD. CDR3 nucleotide sequence: TGTGCCATCAGTGGGATAGGGACAGCGAACACTGAAGCTTTCTTT. Protein sequence: CAISGIGTANTEAFF.

The chain uses TRBV3-1 (or the pseudogene TRBV3-2) and TRBJ2-2; 7 positions match TRBD2. Germline CDR1 is LGHDT and CDR2 is YNNKEL (reference sequence). The CDR3 covers 15 residues. The junction had 12 bases not matched to a gene; V was cut back by 9 bases and J by 5 bases. The CDR3 loop is CASKRREGWTGELFF. The DNA for the CDR3 is TGTGCCAGTAAAAGAAGGGAGGGATGGACCGGGGAGCTGTTTTTT.

The V gene is TRBV7-2, the J gene TRBJ2-1, with 8 bases fitting TRBD2. The CDR3 totals 15 residues. Germline CDR1 SGHTA, CDR2 FQGNSA. The junction had 9 bases not matched to a gene; V was cut back by 5 bases and J by 6 bases. CDR3 residues: CASSPGGALSNEQFF. The CDR3 DNA follows: TGTGCCAGCAGCCCCGGGGGGGCCTTGTCCAATGAGCAGTTCTTC.

This clone was observed a handful of times. The V call is TRBV19, the J call TRBJ1-1; 7 nucleotides align to TRBD1. Trimming at V came to 3 bases and at J to 4 bases, leaving 11 bases not matched to a gene. CDR3 length: 16 residues. Germline CDR1 is LNHDA and CDR2 is SQIVND (reference sequence). Here the CDR3 reads CASSITGQASGTEAFF. CDR3 nucleotide sequence: TGTGCCAGTAGTATCACAGGACAGGCCTCGGGCACTGAAGCTTTCTTT.

This clone appeared once. This chain connects TRBV7-9 to TRBJ1-1; the D gene is possibly TRBD1 (5 bases). Germline V gene data show CDR1 as SEHNR and CDR2 as FQNEAQ (reference sequence). The CDR3 totals 19 residues. Trimming took off 0 bases at V and 0 bases at J, with 20 bases between the two ends. CDR3 sequence reads: CASSLATLKRQIMNTEAFF. The CDR3 nucleotides are TGTGCCAGCAGCTTAGCTACTCTAAAGCGACAGATCATGAACACTGAAGCTTTCTTT.

A single count supports this clone. CDR3 amino acids: CASSWGQGPSETQYF. As DNA, the CDR3 is TGCGCCAGCAGCTGGGGACAGGGACCGTCAGAGACCCAGTACTTC. The genes are TRBV5-1 and TRBJ2-5, with 9 bases identical to TRBD1. Looked up from germline, CDR1 is SGHRS and CDR2 is YFSETQ. After removal of 3 bases from V and 4 bases from J, the junction contained 7 bases not matched to a gene. CDR3 length: 15 residues.

The CDR3 region is CASSQARGDAEQFF. The CDR3 coding sequence is TGTGCCAGCAGCCAGGCCAGGGGAGATGCGGAGCAGTTCTTC. The chain combines TRBV7-9 with TRBJ2-1, with D perhaps TRBD1 (6 bases). CDR3 length equals 14 residues. Germline CDR1 reads SEHNR; CDR2 reads FQNEAQ (reference sequence). The germline V and J ends were trimmed by 5 bases and 10 bases, with 18 bases remaining between them.

The rearrangement links TRBV7-9 to TRBJ1-6, with 7 positions matching TRBD1. Per the germline V gene, CDR1 is SEHNR and CDR2 is FQNEAQ (reference sequence). With V trimmed by 4 bases and J by 7 bases, 10 bases remained unmatched. The CDR3 totals 16 residues. The CDR3 nucleotides are TGTGCCAGCAGCTCCTTAAGGACAGGAGGAAATTCACCCCTCCACTTT. Protein product: CASSSLRTGGNSPLHF.

This clone has a handful of counts. The rearrangement joins TRBV6-4 to TRBJ1-2, with D possibly TRBD1 on 6 matching bases. In germline, CDR1 is MRHNA, CDR2 SNTAGT. The V and J ends lost 3 bases and 8 bases respectively, with 19 bases between them. This CDR3 has 15 residues. The CDR3: CASSEEAGLTGGYTF. The CDR3 DNA reads TGTGCCAGCAGTGAAGAAGCCGGCCTTACAGGGGGCTACACCTTC.

V gene TRBV30 combines with J gene TRBJ1-1; D is uncertain. CDR3 size: 13 residues. Germline values: CDR1 GTSNPN, CDR2 SVGIG (reference sequence). Trimming removed 2 bases at V and 4 bases at J, with 11 bases between. The CDR3 spells CAWSRGRGTEAFF. The CDR3 DNA reads as TGTGCCTGGAGTCGAGGACGGGGCACTGAAGCTTTCTTT.

This chain joins TRBV29-1 and TRBJ2-7; 8 nucleotides match TRBD2. Germline loops: CDR1 SQVTM, CDR2 ANQGSEA. J was trimmed by 6 bases and V by 2 bases; bases with no gene match: 12. The length of the CDR3 is 15 residues. CDR3 nucleotides: TGCAGCGTTGAACGTCCGGGCGGGAGGATATTCGAGCAGTACTTC. This codes for CSVERPGGRIFEQYF.

The chain employs TRBV28 and TRBJ1-5; tentative D call: TRBD1 (5 bases). The CDR3 has 18 residues. CDR1 MDHEN and CDR2 SYDVKM come from the germline V gene. V lost 3 bases, J lost 2 bases, and 20 bases lay in between. CDR3 in DNA: TGTGCCAGCAGTTTTTGGGACGGGGGGTTATTTCGCAATCAGCCCCAGCATTTT. It translates to CASSFWDGGLFRNQPQHF.

The chain carries TRBV19 and TRBJ2-1; tentative D call: TRBD2 (6 bases). CDR3 length: 14 amino acids. The V end was cut by 2 bases, the J end by 8 bases, with 13 bases between. The V gene's germline CDR1 is LNHDA and CDR2 SQIVND (reference sequence). CDR3 in DNA: TGTGCCAGTAGTATATTCGGGACTTTGCATGAGCAGTTCTTC. This codes for CASSIFGTLHEQFF. Complete variable domain (other parts from reference TRBV19 and TRBJ2-1): DGGITQSPKYLFRKEGQNVTLSCEQNLNHDAMYWYRQDPGQGLRLIYYSQIVNDFQKGDIAEGYSVSREKKESFPLTVTSAQKNPTAFYLCASSIFGTLHEQFFGPGTRLTVL.

V usage is TRBV3-1 (or the pseudogene TRBV3-2) and J usage is TRBJ1-1; 8 bases are shared with TRBD1. The J segment lost 7 bases and the V segment lost 1 base, leaving 8 bases of the junction unmatched. Germline values: CDR1 LGHDT, CDR2 YNNKEL (reference sequence). The CDR3 spans 15 residues. The CDR3 protein is CASSQVGQGKREAFF. The CDR3 bases are TGTGCCAGCAGCCAAGTCGGACAGGGTAAACGTGAAGCTTTCTTT.

V is TRBV27 and J is TRBJ1-5; 7 bases are a match to TRBD1. The CDR3 has 16 residues. The J segment lost 0 bases and the V segment lost 2 bases, leaving 4 bases of the junction unmatched. The germline CDR1 and CDR2 sequences are MNHEY and SMNVEV (reference sequence). The CDR3 is CASSLLGQVSNQPQHF. In DNA form, the CDR3 reads TGTGCCAGCAGTTTACTCGGACAGGTTAGCAATCAGCCCCAGCATTTT.

The chain recombines TRBV7-2 with TRBJ1-1; D not resolved. The CDR3 is made up of 14 amino acids. Trimming left V 2 bases short and J 10 bases short, with 17 bases between. Germline CDR1 SGHTA, CDR2 FQGNSA. CDR3 region: CASSLLVEWPRAFF. The DNA for the CDR3 is TGTGCCAGCAGCTTATTGGTCGAATGGCCCCGAGCTTTCTTT.

V usage is TRBV3-1 (or the pseudogene TRBV3-2) and J usage is TRBJ1-4; perhaps TRBD1 as D (6 bases). CDR3 size: 15 residues. CDR1 and CDR2 from the germline V gene are LGHDT and YNNKEL (reference sequence). Trimming took off 0 bases at V and 6 bases at J, with 11 bases between the two ends. The CDR3 DNA reads TGTGCCAGCAGCCAAGACCCAGGGGCACATGAAAAACTGTTTTTT. It is translated as CASSQDPGAHEKLFF.

The chain couples TRBV28 to TRBJ2-7; D perhaps matches TRBD2 (9 bases). The CDR3 totals 16 residues. The V and J ends lost 6 bases and 3 bases respectively, with 21 bases between them. Germline CDR1 reads MDHEN; CDR2 reads SYDVKM. CDR3 bases: TGTGCCAGCAGCAGGGGGCCCGGGACTAGCAACTACGAGCAGTACTTC. Translating gives CASSRGPGTSNYEQYF.

This chain links TRBV7-2 with TRBJ2-5; tentative D call: TRBD1 (6 bases). The CDR3 is 16 amino acids. CDR1 is SGHTA, CDR2 FQGNSA, per germline. With 5 bases removed from V and 5 bases from J, the gap between germline ends came to 21 bases. In DNA form, the CDR3 reads TGTGCCAGCAGCGCGCCCGGGACACCAAGTAGGGAGACCCAGTACTTC. Translation gives CASSAPGTPSRETQYF.

The gene calls are TRBV4-3 and TRBJ1-1, with no clear D. Germline lookup yields CDR1 LGHNA and CDR2 YSLEER. The CDR3 contains 13 residues. Trimming took 4 bases from V and 8 from J, leaving 14 bases between them. Here the CDR3 reads CASSPLGAGEAFF. CDR3 bases: TGCGCCAGCAGCCCCCTAGGAGCCGGCGAAGCTTTCTTT.

This clone was found a few times. This rearrangement joins TRBV7-2 to TRBJ1-3; D unresolved. The CDR3 covers 14 residues. V was cut by 8 bases and J by 0 bases, with 11 bases left in between. Germline CDR1 SGHTA, CDR2 FQGNSA. CDR3: CASLGGYSGNTIYF. CDR3 bases: TGTGCCAGCCTCGGAGGATACTCTGGAAACACCATATATTTT.

The chain combines TRBV28 with TRBJ2-2; TRBD2 matches 14 bases. V gave up 7 bases and J gave up 3 bases; unmatched junction bases: 13. The V gene's germline CDR1 is MDHEN and CDR2 SYDVKM. The CDR3 has 19 residues. This CDR3 reads CASTRRGLAGVSHTGELFF. The CDR3 DNA reads TGTGCCAGCACCCGTAGGGGACTAGCGGGAGTTTCACACACCGGGGAGCTGTTTTTT.